A selection of T cell receptor beta chains follows, all from one sample in a study of shared clonotypes between healthy human individuals. Measured with immunoSEQ multiplex PCR; TCRdb has only the in-frame clones, and not every one. The sample has around 750,000 clones, about 74% seen once. The sequenced sample consisted of memory CD4+ T cells sorted from blood. These receptors were taken from a woman aged 25 to 39 in good health. CDR3s include the opening cysteine and the closing phenylalanine or tryptophan. Each record gives: J gene, V gene, D gene, clone size, CDR3 protein, CDR3 DNA. D genes are given only for firm matches. Expanded clones get a size class; other rows say once, few or many, or leave the size out.

J: TRBJ1-5; V: TRBV28; D: .; size: .; CDR3: CASMGTRSGNQPQHF; DNA: TGTGCCAGCATGGGCACGAGGTCTGGGAATCAGCCCCAGCATTTT
J: TRBJ2-4; V: TRBV14; D: .; size: .; CDR3: CASSQASTRSAKNIQYF; DNA: TGTGCCAGCAGCCAAGCGTCTACCCGATCAGCCAAAAACATTCAGTACTTC
J: TRBJ1-2; V: TRBV6-5; D: .; size: .; CDR3: CASSYDSKYGYTF; DNA: TGTGCCAGCAGTTACGACAGTAAATATGGCTACACCTTC
J: TRBJ2-7; V: TRBV7-2; D: .; size: .; CDR3: CASSGRFAGNSYEQYF; DNA: TGTGCCAGCAGCGGACGCTTTGCGGGGAACTCCTACGAGCAGTACTTC
J: TRBJ2-2; V: TRBV30; D: .; size: .; CDR3: CAWRLQVMNTGELFF; DNA: TGTGCCTGGCGGCTACAGGTTATGAACACCGGGGAGCTGTTTTTT
J: TRBJ2-2; V: TRBV28; D: TRBD1; size: .; CDR3: CASTYRQGLITGELFF; DNA: TGTGCCAGCACCTACAGACAGGGGTTGATCACCGGGGAGCTGTTTTTT
J: TRBJ2-1; V: TRBV11-3; D: TRBD2; size: .; CDR3: CASSMGTSGYNEQFF; DNA: TGTGCCAGCAGCATGGGGACTAGCGGGTACAATGAGCAGTTCTTC
J: TRBJ2-7; V: TRBV4-2; D: .; size: .; CDR3: CASSQGGVEQYF; DNA: TGTGCCAGCAGCCAGGGGGGAGTCGAGCAGTACTTC
J: TRBJ1-2; V: TRBV28; D: TRBD1; size: few; CDR3: CASRLQGRGYTF; DNA: TGTGCCAGCAGGCTACAGGGGAGAGGCTACACCTTC
J: TRBJ1-1; V: TRBV15; D: .; size: .; CDR3: CATSPAMNTEAFF; DNA: TGTGCCACCAGCCCCGCGATGAACACTGAAGCTTTCTTT
J: TRBJ1-2; V: TRBV5-6; D: TRBD1; size: .; CDR3: CASSLGQGDGYTF; DNA: TGTGCCAGCAGCTTGGGACAGGGTGATGGCTACACCTTC
J: TRBJ1-1; V: TRBV28; D: .; size: .; CDR3: CASGAGALTEAFF; DNA: TGTGCCAGCGGGGCGGGGGCGCTTACTGAAGCTTTCTTT
J: TRBJ2-5; V: TRBV7-3; D: .; size: .; CDR3: CASSLMVGGPQETQYF; DNA: TGTGCCAGCAGCCTCATGGTCGGGGGCCCCCAAGAGACCCAGTACTTC
J: TRBJ1-1; V: TRBV4-1; D: .; size: .; CDR3: CASSQVDSNTEAFF; DNA: TGCGCCAGCAGCCAAGTAGACTCGAACACTGAAGCTTTCTTT
J: TRBJ2-7; V: TRBV21-1; D: .; size: .; CDR3: CASRWSVSSYEQYF; DNA: TGTGCCAGCAGATGGAGCGTGAGCTCCTACGAGCAGTACTTC
J: TRBJ2-3; V: TRBV6-4; D: .; size: .; CDR3: CASSARGLPTDTQYF; DNA: TGTGCCAGCAGTGCCAGGGGACTCCCCACAGATACGCAGTATTTT
J: TRBJ2-7; V: TRBV6-1; D: TRBD2; size: .; CDR3: CASSDLFASGSYEQYF; DNA: TGTGCCAGCAGTGACTTGTTTGCTAGCGGGAGCTACGAGCAGTACTTC